The clone carrying this T cell receptor beta chain was counted many times. The antigen is unknown. V lost 3 bases to trimming and J lost 3 bases; unmatched junction nucleotides: 6. This CDR3 is 14 amino acids long. Per the germline V gene, CDR1 is GTSNPN and CDR2 is SVGIG (reference sequence). The data were obtained in a study of T cells in Graves' hyperthyroidism and ophthalmopathy. Study-level results: Most thyroid clonotypes expanded above 0.001 were also detected in blood.

The PBMCs studied were ones that came from roughly 9.4 ml fresh peripheral blood. TCR beta CDR3 regions were amplified from RNA transcripts. Using the HTBI primer set, a first-round RT-PCR was run on the TCR CDR3. Each CDR3 protein is one row after TCRdb ran MiXCR on the multiplex PCR reads. The sample yields more than 550,000 distinct CDR3 sequences, around 19% seen once. The chain is built from TRBV30 and TRBJ2-3; TRBD2 matches at 7 bases. The receptor comes from a woman aged 45 to 65 with Graves' hyperthyroidism that later progressed to Graves' ophthalmopathy. Source material: blood. CDR3 DNA: TGTGCCTGGAGGTCCGGGGGGATAACAGATACGCAGTATTTT. Its protein is CAWRSGGITDTQYF.